The 27 T cell receptor beta chains reported below all come from one sample, sequenced in a study of blood T cell repertoires in COVID-19. Measured with immunoSEQ multiplex PCR; TCRdb has only the in-frame clones, and not every one. The sample contains about 120,000 clones, around 90% of which appear only once. The sequencing input was peripheral blood. The source of these receptors is an older woman with COVID-19, enrolled during active disease.

This clone appeared a single time. The chain is built from TRBV10-3 and TRBJ1-4; tentative D call: TRBD1 (5 bases). Trimming cost V 5 bases and J 6 bases, with 10 bases left between them. This CDR3 is 13 amino acids long. Per germline, CDR1 ENHRY and CDR2 SYGVKD. The CDR3 spells CAISRGGDEKLFF. The CDR3 nucleotides read TGTGCCATCAGTCGGGGGGGAGATGAAAAACTGTTTTTT.

The chain carries TRBV6-5 and TRBJ1-5; D perhaps matches TRBD1 (6 bases). Between the trimmed V and J ends, which lost 5 bases and 7 bases, there was a span of 15 bases. Germline V gives CDR1 MNHEY, CDR2 SVGAGI. The CDR3 length is 14 residues. CDR3 loop: CASSLDSPKQPQHF. The DNA of the CDR3 is TGTGCCAGCAGTCTGGACAGCCCCAAGCAGCCCCAGCATTTT.

The chain is built from TRBV25-1 and TRBJ2-3, with D possibly being TRBD2 (6 bases). The CDR3 is made up of 15 amino acids. V was shortened by 5 bases and J by 4 bases, with 16 bases between the two germline ends. Germline V gene sequence: CDR1 MGHDK, CDR2 SYGVNS. In nucleotides, the CDR3 is TGTGCCAGCAGTCTGGGCGGGGTGTTGCCAGATACGCAGTATTTT. It translates to CASSLGGVLPDTQYF.

J is TRBJ2-2 and V is TRBV5-5; no clear D. V was shortened by 4 bases and J by 2 bases, with 15 bases between the two germline ends. This CDR3 is built from 16 residues. CDR1 and CDR2 from the germline V gene are SGHKS and YYEKEE (reference sequence). The CDR3 sequence: CASSPGSGANTGELFF. The CDR3 DNA is TGTGCCAGCAGCCCCGGGTCCGGAGCTAACACCGGGGAGCTGTTTTTT. The whole variable domain, remainder taken from reference TRBV5-5 and TRBJ2-2, is DAGVTQSPTHLIKTRGQQVTLRCSPISGHKSVSWYQQVLGQGPQFIFQYYEKEERGRGNFPDRFSARQFPNYSSELNVNALLLGDSALYLCASSPGSGANTGELFFGEGSRLTVL.

This clone was seen just once. The V gene is TRBV6-5, the J gene TRBJ1-1, with unresolved D. V shed 6 bases and J shed 0 bases, with 11 bases lying between them. Germline CDR1 is MNHEY and CDR2 is SVGAGI. The CDR3 has 14 residues. CDR3 protein: CASSQRNMNTEAFF. The DNA of the CDR3 is TGTGCCAGCAGCCAGCGCAACATGAACACTGAAGCTTTCTTT.

V usage is TRBV11-3 and J usage is TRBJ2-7, with 8 bases aligning to TRBD1. The CDR3 loop spans 17 amino acids. The germline V gene has CDR1 SGHNT and CDR2 YENEEA. V shed 2 bases, J shed 3 bases, and the junction held 12 bases outside the gene matches. CDR3 residues: CASSLMWGRDRLYEQYF. In nucleotides, the CDR3 is TGTGCCAGCAGCTTAATGTGGGGGCGGGACAGGCTCTACGAGCAGTACTTC.

The V gene is TRBV6-2 or TRBV6-3, the J gene TRBJ2-6; tentative D call: TRBD1 (6 bases). V lost 2 bases, J lost 0 bases, and 11 bases lay in between. Germline CDR1 reads MNHEY; CDR2 reads SVGEGT. CDR3 size: 17 residues. CDR3 region: CASSYGTRHSGANVLTF. The CDR3 DNA is TGTGCCAGCAGTTACGGGACACGACACTCTGGGGCCAACGTCCTGACTTTC.

The CDR3: CASSLRQGPSTYEQYF. For the CDR3, the DNA is TGTGCCAGCTCACTCAGACAGGGACCCTCTACCTACGAGCAGTACTTC. This chain joins TRBV18 and TRBJ2-7, with 7 nucleotides matching TRBD1. The CDR3 runs to 16 residues. Germline V gene lookup returns CDR1 KGHSH and CDR2 LQKENI. Trimming at V came to 4 bases and at J to 2 bases, leaving 11 bases not matched to a gene.

The chain is built from TRBV19 and TRBJ1-1, with TRBD1 matching over 10 bases. The CDR3 extends over 16 amino acids. Looked up from germline, CDR1 is LNHDA and CDR2 is SQIVND (reference sequence). J gave up 2 bases and V 7 bases, and 10 bases lay outside the gene matches. The CDR3 DNA sequence: TGTGCCAGTACTCCGGGACAGGGGTTTTTCAACACTGAAGCTTTCTTT. This encodes CASTPGQGFFNTEAFF.

This clone was seen just once. The CDR3 sequence is CASSQVPGLNTEAFF. The CDR3 DNA is TGTGCCAGCAGCCAAGTCCCCGGTTTGAACACTGAAGCTTTCTTT. The chain combines TRBV3-1 (or the pseudogene TRBV3-2) with TRBJ1-1; D is ambiguous. With 1 base removed from V and 0 bases from J, the gap between germline ends came to 9 bases. The CDR3 loop spans 15 amino acids. Germline assignment: CDR1 LGHDT and CDR2 YNNKEL (reference sequence).

The rearrangement joins TRBV3-1 (or the pseudogene TRBV3-2) to TRBJ1-2; D is possibly TRBD1 (5 bases). This CDR3 has 15 amino acids. CDR1 is LGHDT and CDR2 is YNNKEL in the germline V gene (reference sequence). The V end was cut by 4 bases, the J end by 4 bases, with 16 bases between. Written as DNA, the CDR3 is TGTGCCAGCAGCCCAAACGGGGGATCCTCCTATGGCTACACCTTC. Protein sequence: CASSPNGGSSYGYTF.

The CDR3 coding sequence is TGTGCCAGCTCGCAGGGGTTTATGAACACTGAAGCTTTCTTT. It specifies CASSQGFMNTEAFF. This chain uses TRBV18 with TRBJ1-1, with D tentatively TRBD1 (6 bases). The germline CDR1 and CDR2 sequences are KGHSH and LQKENI. The CDR3 extends over 14 amino acids. Trimming took off 6 bases at V and 0 bases at J, with 11 bases between the two ends. The full variable domain, completed using reference TRBV18 and TRBJ1-1, is NAGVMQNPRHLVRRRGQEARLRCSPMKGHSHVYWYRQLPEEGLKFMVYLQKENIIDESGMPKERFSAEFPKEGPSILRIQQVVRGDSAAYFCASSQGFMNTEAFFGQGTRLTVV.

The chain combines TRBV11-2 with TRBJ2-2; 7 nucleotides match TRBD1. The germline gives CDR1 SGHAT, CDR2 FQNNGV. The CDR3 consists of 15 residues. J was trimmed by 5 bases and V by 7 bases; bases with no gene match: 10. The CDR3 protein is CASMVGAGGTGELFF. The CDR3 nucleotides are TGTGCCAGCATGGTCGGGGCAGGGGGAACCGGGGAGCTGTTTTTT.

The rearrangement joins TRBV7-8 to TRBJ2-7; 16 nucleotides agree with TRBD2. CDR1 and CDR2 (germline): SGHVS, FQNEAQ. CDR3 size: 17 residues. Trimming cost V 5 bases and J 4 bases; bases outside gene matches: 8. The CDR3 nucleotides are TGTGCCAGCAGCACCGGGACTAGCGGGGGGGCCGTGTACGAGCAGTACTTC. Its protein product is CASSTGTSGGAVYEQYF.

V gene TRBV4-2 combines with J gene TRBJ2-5; no firm D call. Trimming removed 3 bases at V and 4 bases at J, with 18 bases between. Germline CDR1 is LGHNA and CDR2 is YNFKEQ. This CDR3 spans 16 amino acids. CDR3 sequence: CASSHSSLTLVETQYF. The CDR3 nucleotides are TGTGCCAGCAGCCACTCCAGCCTGACTTTGGTAGAGACCCAGTACTTC.

This chain joins TRBV12-3 or TRBV12-4 and TRBJ1-5; no definite D call. There are 13 residues in the CDR3. V was clipped by 3 bases and J by 4 bases, with 7 bases between them. CDR3 sequence: CASSLRVNQPQHF. The CDR3 DNA reads as TGTGCCAGCAGTTTGAGGGTTAATCAGCCCCAGCATTTT.

This chain joins TRBV27 and TRBJ2-7; 9 positions agree with TRBD1. V was pared by 5 bases and J by 1 base, with 6 bases of the junction left unmatched. The CDR3 runs to 15 residues. The V gene's germline CDR1 is MNHEY and CDR2 SMNVEV (reference sequence). CDR3 amino acids: CASSIGTGNSYEQYF. CDR3 sequence (DNA): TGTGCCAGCAGTATAGGGACAGGGAATTCCTACGAGCAGTACTTC.

V gene TRBV6-1 combines with J gene TRBJ1-6, with TRBD1 as a possible D gene (5 bases). Germline assignment: CDR1 MNHNS and CDR2 SASEGT. The CDR3 is 15 residues long. V shed 5 bases and J shed 7 bases, with 15 bases lying between them. The CDR3 region is CASSSIRVGNSPLHF. CDR3 bases: TGTGCCAGCAGTTCCATCAGGGTAGGCAATTCACCCCTCCACTTT.

The chain is built from TRBV6-5 and TRBJ1-6; no firm D call. Per germline, CDR1 MNHEY and CDR2 SVGAGI. The CDR3 loop spans 15 amino acids. V lost 10 bases and J lost 0, with 13 bases in between. The CDR3 sequence: CATLLSYSYNSPLHF. CDR3 nucleotide sequence: TGTGCCACCCTGCTAAGCTACTCCTATAATTCACCCCTCCACTTT.

This chain links TRBV5-4 with TRBJ1-1; no definite D call. The germline gives CDR1 SGHNT, CDR2 YYREEE (reference sequence). V gave up 0 bases and J gave up 1 base, with 7 bases separating them. The length of the CDR3 is 14 residues. As DNA, the CDR3 is TGTGCCAGCAGCTTGGGACATTCGAACACTGAAGCTTTCTTT. It specifies CASSLGHSNTEAFF.

The chain has TRBV5-6 and TRBJ1-2; 7 bases line up with TRBD1. V shed 4 bases, J shed 8 bases, and the junction held 14 bases outside the gene matches. CDR1 is SGHDT, CDR2 YYEEEE, per germline. This CDR3 is 15 amino acids long. The CDR3 region is CASSEILNRGYGYTF. CDR3 bases: TGTGCCAGCAGCGAAATATTAAACAGGGGTTACGGCTACACCTTC.

The genes are TRBV7-6 and TRBJ1-5; tentatively, D is TRBD1 (6 bases). Trimming removed 5 bases at V and 3 bases at J, with 17 bases between. Germline V CDR1 and CDR2: SGHVS, FNYEAQ. The CDR3 is made up of 16 amino acids. In nucleotides, the CDR3 is TGTGCCAGCAGCCCAACCCAGGGGCTCAACAATCAGCCCCAGCATTTT. This codes for CASSPTQGLNNQPQHF.

The rearrangement links TRBV5-4 to TRBJ1-5; 7 bases line up with TRBD1. The ends lost 4 bases at V and 4 bases at J; junction bases unmatched: 5. The V gene's germline CDR1 is SGHNT and CDR2 YYREEE (reference sequence). This CDR3 contains 14 residues. CDR3 loop: CASSLQGTNQPQHF. CDR3 nucleotides: TGTGCCAGCAGCCTACAGGGGACTAATCAGCCCCAGCATTTT.

The DNA for the CDR3 is TGTGCCAGCAGCTTGGGACCCCCCCAGGGAAACTACGAGCAGTACTTC. As protein: CASSLGPPQGNYEQYF. The J gene is TRBJ2-7, the V gene TRBV5-6; D perhaps matches TRBD1 (5 bases). Germline lookup yields CDR1 SGHDT and CDR2 YYEEEE. The CDR3 spans 16 residues. Trimming took 0 bases from V and 3 from J, leaving 16 bases between them.

The V and J genes are TRBV29-1 and TRBJ2-7, with a weak D call TRBD1 (6 bases). Germline loops: CDR1 SQVTM, CDR2 ANQGSEA. This CDR3 contains 14 residues. Trimming left V 4 bases short and J 2 bases short, with 15 bases between. The CDR3 protein is CSVAEQGRTYEQYF. The CDR3 DNA sequence: TGCAGCGTTGCTGAACAGGGAAGAACCTACGAGCAGTACTTC.

The rearrangement links TRBV19 to TRBJ2-3; TRBD2 agrees at 12 bases. This CDR3 comprises 21 residues. CDR1 is LNHDA and CDR2 is SQIVND in the germline V gene (reference sequence). V shed 4 bases and J 2 bases; nucleotides not matched to a gene: 19. CDR3 nucleotide sequence: TGTGCCAGTAGTACTGCTAGCGGGGGGGCTTTGTCACCTCGCGACACAGATACGCAGTATTTT. Its protein is CASSTASGGALSPRDTDTQYF.

V gene TRBV7-2 combines with J gene TRBJ2-2; TRBD2 matches 7 bases. The CDR3 has 14 amino acids. V lost 5 bases to trimming and J lost 7 bases; unmatched junction nucleotides: 7. Looked up from germline, CDR1 is SGHTA and CDR2 is FQGNSA. In DNA form, the CDR3 reads TGTGCCAGCAGCCCCCGACTAGCAAGCGGGGAGCTGTTTTTT. This translates into CASSPRLASGELFF.